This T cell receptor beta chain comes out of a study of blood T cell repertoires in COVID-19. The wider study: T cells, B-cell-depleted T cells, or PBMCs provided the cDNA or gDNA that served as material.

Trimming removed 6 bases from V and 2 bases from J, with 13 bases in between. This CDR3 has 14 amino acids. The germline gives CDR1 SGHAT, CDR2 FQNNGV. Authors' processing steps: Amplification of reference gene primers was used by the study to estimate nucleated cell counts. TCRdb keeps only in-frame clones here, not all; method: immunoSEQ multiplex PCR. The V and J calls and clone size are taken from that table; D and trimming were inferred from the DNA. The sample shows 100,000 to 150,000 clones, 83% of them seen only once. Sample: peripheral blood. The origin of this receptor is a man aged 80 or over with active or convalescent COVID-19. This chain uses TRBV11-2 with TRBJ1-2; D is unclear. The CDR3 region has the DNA TGTGCCAGCAGGCGAAGAGGGCAGAACTATGGCTACACCTTC. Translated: CASRRRGQNYGYTF.